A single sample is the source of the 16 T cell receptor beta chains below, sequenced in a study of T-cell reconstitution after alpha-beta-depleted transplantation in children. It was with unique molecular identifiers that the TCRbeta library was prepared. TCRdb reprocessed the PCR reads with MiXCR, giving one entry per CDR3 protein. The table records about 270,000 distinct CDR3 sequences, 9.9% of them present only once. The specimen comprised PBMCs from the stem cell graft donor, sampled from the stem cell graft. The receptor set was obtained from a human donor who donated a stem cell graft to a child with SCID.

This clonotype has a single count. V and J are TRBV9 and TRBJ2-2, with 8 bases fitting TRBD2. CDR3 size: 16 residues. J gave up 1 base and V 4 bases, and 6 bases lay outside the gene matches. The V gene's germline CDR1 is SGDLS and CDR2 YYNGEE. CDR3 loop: CASSPAGGVNTGELFF. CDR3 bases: TGTGCCAGCAGCCCCGCGGGGGGCGTGAACACCGGGGAGCTGTTTTTT.

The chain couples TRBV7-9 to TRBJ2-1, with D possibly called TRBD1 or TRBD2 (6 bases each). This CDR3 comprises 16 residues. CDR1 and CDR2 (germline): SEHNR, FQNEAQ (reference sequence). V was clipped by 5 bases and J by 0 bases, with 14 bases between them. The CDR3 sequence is CASSPEGGFSYNEQFF. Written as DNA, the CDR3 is TGTGCCAGCAGCCCAGAAGGGGGGTTCTCCTACAATGAGCAGTTCTTC. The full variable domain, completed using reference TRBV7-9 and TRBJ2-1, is DTGVSQNPRHKITKRGQNVTFRCDPISEHNRLYWYRQTLGQGPEFLTYFQNEAQLEKSRLLSDRFSAERPKGSFSTLEIQRTEQGDSAMYLCASSPEGGFSYNEQFFGPGTRLTVL.

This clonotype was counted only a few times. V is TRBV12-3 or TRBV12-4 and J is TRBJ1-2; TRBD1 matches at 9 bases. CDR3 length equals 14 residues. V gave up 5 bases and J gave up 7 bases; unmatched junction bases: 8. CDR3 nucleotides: TGTGCCAGCAGTGGGACAGGGATGTCTGGTGGCTACACCTTC. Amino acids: CASSGTGMSGGYTF.

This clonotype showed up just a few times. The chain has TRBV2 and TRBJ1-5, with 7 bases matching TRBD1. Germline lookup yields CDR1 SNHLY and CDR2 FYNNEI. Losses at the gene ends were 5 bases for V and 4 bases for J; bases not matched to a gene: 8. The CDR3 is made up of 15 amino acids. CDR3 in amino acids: CASSSTRQGNQPQHF. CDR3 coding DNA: TGTGCCAGCAGTTCCACAAGACAGGGTAATCAGCCCCAGCATTTT.

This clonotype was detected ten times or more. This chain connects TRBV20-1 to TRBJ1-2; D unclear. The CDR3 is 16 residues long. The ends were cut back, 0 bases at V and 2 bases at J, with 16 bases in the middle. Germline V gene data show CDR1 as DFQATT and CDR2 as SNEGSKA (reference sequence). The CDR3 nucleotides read TGCAGTGCTAGAGATTACACCGAGACGGTGAACTATGGCTACACCTTC. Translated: CSARDYTETVNYGYTF.

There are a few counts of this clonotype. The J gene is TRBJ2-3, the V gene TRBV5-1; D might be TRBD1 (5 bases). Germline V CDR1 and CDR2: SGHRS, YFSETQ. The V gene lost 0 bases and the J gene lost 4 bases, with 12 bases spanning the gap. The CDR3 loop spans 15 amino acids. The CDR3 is CASSLEGADPDTQYF. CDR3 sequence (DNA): TGCGCCAGCAGCTTGGAAGGGGCGGACCCAGATACGCAGTATTTT.

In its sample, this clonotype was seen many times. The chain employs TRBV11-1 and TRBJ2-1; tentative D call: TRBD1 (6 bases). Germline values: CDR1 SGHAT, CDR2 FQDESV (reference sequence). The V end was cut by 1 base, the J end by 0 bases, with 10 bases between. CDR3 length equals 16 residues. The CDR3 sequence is CASSLGQVFSYNEQFF. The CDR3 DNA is TGTGCCAGCAGCTTAGGACAGGTTTTCTCCTACAATGAGCAGTTCTTC.

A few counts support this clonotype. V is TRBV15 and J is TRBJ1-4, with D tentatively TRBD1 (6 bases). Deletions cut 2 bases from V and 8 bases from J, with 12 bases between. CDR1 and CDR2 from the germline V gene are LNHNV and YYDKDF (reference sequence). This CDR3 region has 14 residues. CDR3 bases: TGTGCCACCAGCAGATCCAGGGGAGGGGAAAAACTGTTTTTT. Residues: CATSRSRGGEKLFF. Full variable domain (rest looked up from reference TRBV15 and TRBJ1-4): DAMVIQNPRYQVTQFGKPVTLSCSQTLNHNVMYWYQQKSSQAPKLLFHYYDKDFNNEADTPDNFQSRRPNTSFCFLDIRSPGLGDTAMYLCATSRSRGGEKLFFGSGTQLSVL.

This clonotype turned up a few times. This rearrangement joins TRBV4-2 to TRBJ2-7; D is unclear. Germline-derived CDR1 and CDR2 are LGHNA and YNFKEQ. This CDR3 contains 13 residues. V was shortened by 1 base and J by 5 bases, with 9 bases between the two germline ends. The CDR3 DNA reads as TGTGCCAGCAGCCAAGGGATTGACGACGAGCAGTACTTC. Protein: CASSQGIDDEQYF.

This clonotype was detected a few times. The CDR3 loop reads CASSLRGGVGREQYF. CDR3 in DNA: TGTGCCAGCAGTCTTCGGGGCGGAGTTGGACGCGAGCAGTACTTC. This chain connects TRBV7-2 to TRBJ2-7, with D perhaps TRBD1 or TRBD2 (5 bases each). Per germline, CDR1 SGHTA and CDR2 FQGNSA. The CDR3 runs 15 residues. With 6 bases removed from V and 6 bases from J, the gap between germline ends came to 21 bases.

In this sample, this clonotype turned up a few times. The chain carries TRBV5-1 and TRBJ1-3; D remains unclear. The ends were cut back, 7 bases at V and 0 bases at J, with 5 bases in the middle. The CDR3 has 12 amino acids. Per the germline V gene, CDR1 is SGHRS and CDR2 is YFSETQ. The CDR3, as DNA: TGCGCCAGCGCAGGCTCTGGAAACACCATATATTTT. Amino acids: CASAGSGNTIYF.

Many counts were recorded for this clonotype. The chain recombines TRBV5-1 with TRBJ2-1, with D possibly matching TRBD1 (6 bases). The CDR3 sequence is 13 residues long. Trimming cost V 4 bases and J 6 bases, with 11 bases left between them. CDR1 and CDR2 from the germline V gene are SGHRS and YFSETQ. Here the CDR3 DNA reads TGCGCCAGCAGCCGCTCACAGGGCAATGAGCAGTTCTTC. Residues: CASSRSQGNEQFF.

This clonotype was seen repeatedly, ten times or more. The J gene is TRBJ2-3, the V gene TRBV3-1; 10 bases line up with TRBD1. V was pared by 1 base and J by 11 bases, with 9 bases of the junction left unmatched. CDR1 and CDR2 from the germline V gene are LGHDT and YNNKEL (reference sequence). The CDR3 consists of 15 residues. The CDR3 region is CASSQVRRTGGGQYF. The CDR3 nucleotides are TGTGCCAGCAGCCAAGTACGTCGGACAGGGGGAGGGCAGTATTTT.

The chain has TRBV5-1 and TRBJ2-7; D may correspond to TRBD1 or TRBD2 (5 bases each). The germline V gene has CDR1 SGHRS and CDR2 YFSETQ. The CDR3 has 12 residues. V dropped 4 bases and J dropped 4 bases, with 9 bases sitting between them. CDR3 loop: CASSRDQYEQYF. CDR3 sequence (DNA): TGCGCCAGCAGCAGGGACCAATACGAGCAGTACTTC. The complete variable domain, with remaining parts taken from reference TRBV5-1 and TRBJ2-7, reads KAGVTQTPRYLIKTRGQQVTLSCSPISGHRSVSWYQQTPGQGLQFLFEYFSETQRNKGNFPGRFSGRQFSNSRSEMNVSTLELGDSALYLCASSRDQYEQYFGPGTRLTVT.

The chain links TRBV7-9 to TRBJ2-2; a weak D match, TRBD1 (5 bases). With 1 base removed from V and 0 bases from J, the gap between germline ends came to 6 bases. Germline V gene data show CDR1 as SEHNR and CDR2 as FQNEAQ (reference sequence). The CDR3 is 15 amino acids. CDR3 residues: CASSLETANTGELFF. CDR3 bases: TGTGCCAGCAGCTTAGAGACAGCGAACACCGGGGAGCTGTTTTTT.

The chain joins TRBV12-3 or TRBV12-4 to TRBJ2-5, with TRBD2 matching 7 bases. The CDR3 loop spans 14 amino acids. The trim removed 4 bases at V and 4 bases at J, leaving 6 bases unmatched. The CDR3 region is CASSSRTRGETQYF. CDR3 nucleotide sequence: TGTGCCAGCAGTTCACGGACTAGGGGAGAGACCCAGTACTTC.